This TCR beta chain derives from a study of shared clonotypes between healthy human individuals. The naive CD8 fraction comprised CD45RO-negative cells positively selected for CCR7 and excluded terminally differentiated effector memory CD45RA+ cells. There are 13 residues in the CDR3. Germline V gives CDR1 GTSNPN, CDR2 SVGIG (reference sequence). Unmatched junction bases numbered 6, after V lost 5 bases and J lost 3 bases. Measured with immunoSEQ multiplex PCR; TCRdb has only the in-frame clones, and not every one. The sample consists of about 680,000 clones, roughly 94% of them appearing once. Findings of the study overall: Lower generation probabilities were found for non-shared clonotypes than for those shared by all four donors.

As to this clone: Its antigen remains unknown.

The sequence derives from a man in his thirties or forties in good health. The chain links TRBV30 to TRBJ2-7, with 8 bases fitting TRBD1. Sequencing was carried out using naive CD8+ T cells sorted from blood. The DNA for the CDR3 is TGTGCCTGGGCCGGGACAGGCAACTACGAGCAGTACTTC. As protein: CAWAGTGNYEQYF. The full variable domain, completed using reference TRBV30 and TRBJ2-7, is SQTIHQWPATLVQPVGSPLSLECTVEGTSNPNLYWYRQAAGRGLQLLFYSVGIGQISSEVPQNLSASRPQDRQFILSSKKLLLSDSGFYLCAWAGTGNYEQYFGPGTRLTVT.